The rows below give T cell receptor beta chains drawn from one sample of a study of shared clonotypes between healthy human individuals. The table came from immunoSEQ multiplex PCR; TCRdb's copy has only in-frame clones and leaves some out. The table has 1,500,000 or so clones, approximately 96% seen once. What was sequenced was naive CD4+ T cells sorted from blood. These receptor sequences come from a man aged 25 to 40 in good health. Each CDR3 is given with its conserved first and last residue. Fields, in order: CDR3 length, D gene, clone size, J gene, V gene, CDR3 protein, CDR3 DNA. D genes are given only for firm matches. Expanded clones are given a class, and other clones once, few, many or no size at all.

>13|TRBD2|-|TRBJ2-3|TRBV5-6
CASSVREADTQYF
TGTGCCAGCAGCGTCCGGGAGGCAGATACGCAGTATTTT
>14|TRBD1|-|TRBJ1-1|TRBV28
CASSSHTTGSEAFF
TGTGCCAGCAGTTCCCATACGACAGGGTCTGAAGCTTTCTTT
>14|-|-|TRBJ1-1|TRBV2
CASSIRFSNTEAFF
TGTGCCAGCAGTATCCGCTTCTCGAACACTGAAGCTTTCTTT
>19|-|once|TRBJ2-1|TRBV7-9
CASSPLGVAAASFEVGQFF
TGTGCCAGCAGCCCCCTGGGGGTGGCAGCGGCGAGTTTTGAGGTAGGGCAGTTCTTC
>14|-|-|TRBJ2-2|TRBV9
CASSSHGVTGELFF
TGTGCCAGCAGCTCCCATGGGGTCACCGGGGAGCTGTTTTTT
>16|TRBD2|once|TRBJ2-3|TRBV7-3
CASSLTRLAVPDTQYF
TGTGCCAGCAGCTTAACAAGACTAGCGGTCCCAGATACGCAGTATTTT
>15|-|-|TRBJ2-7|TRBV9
CASSVNPGTSYEQYF
TGTGCCAGCAGCGTAAATCCAGGTACGTCCTACGAGCAGTACTTC
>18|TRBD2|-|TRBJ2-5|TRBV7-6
CASSSTSGRGVGGETQYF
TGTGCCAGCAGCTCGACTAGCGGGAGAGGGGTAGGGGGAGAGACCCAGTACTTC
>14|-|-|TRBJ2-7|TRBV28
CASSLMQHSYEQYF
TGTGCCAGCAGTTTAATGCAGCACTCCTACGAGCAGTACTTC
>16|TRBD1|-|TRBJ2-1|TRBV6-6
CASKGTGQGPYNEQFF
TGTGCCAGCAAGGGAACGGGACAGGGGCCGTACAATGAGCAGTTCTTC
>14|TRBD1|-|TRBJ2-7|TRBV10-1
CASLGQLQSYEQYF
TGCGCCAGCCTGGGACAGCTACAATCCTACGAGCAGTACTTC
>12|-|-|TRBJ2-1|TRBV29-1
CSVGAGDNEQFF
TGCAGCGTTGGTGCCGGCGACAATGAGCAGTTCTTC
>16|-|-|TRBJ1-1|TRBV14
CASSQDQGEVWTEAFF
TGTGCCAGCAGCCAAGATCAAGGGGAAGTATGGACTGAAGCTTTCTTT
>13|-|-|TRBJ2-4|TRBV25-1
CASRPPAKNIQYF
TGTGCCAGCCGACCCCCAGCCAAAAACATTCAGTACTTC
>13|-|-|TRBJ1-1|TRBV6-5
CASSGRGGTEAFF
TGTGCCAGCAGCGGACGGGGCGGCACTGAAGCTTTCTTT
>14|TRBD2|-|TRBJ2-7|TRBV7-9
CASSPWDYLGEQYF
TGTGCCAGCAGCCCCTGGGACTACTTGGGAGAGCAGTACTTC
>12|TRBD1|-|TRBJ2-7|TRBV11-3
CASSGQGYEQYF
TGTGCCAGCAGCGGACAGGGGTACGAGCAGTACTTC
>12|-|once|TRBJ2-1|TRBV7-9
CASSLGYNEQFF
TGTGCCAGCAGCCTGGGCTACAATGAGCAGTTCTTC
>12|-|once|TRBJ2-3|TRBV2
CASKGDADTQYF
TGTGCCAGCAAGGGGGATGCAGATACGCAGTATTTT
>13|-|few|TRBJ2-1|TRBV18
CASSGNRIGEQFF
TGTGCCAGCTCAGGGAATAGGATCGGTGAGCAGTTCTTC
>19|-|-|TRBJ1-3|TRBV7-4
CASSPIIHRRVYSGNTIYF
TGTGCCAGCAGCCCCATTATACACCGGAGGGTGTACTCTGGAAACACCATATATTTT